These T cell receptor beta chains were read from a single sample in a study of beta chain features in type 1 diabetes. Assay used: immunoSEQ multiplex PCR; TCRdb lists only in-frame clones, some missing. The data contain 60,000 or so clones, around three fifths of them singletons. The sequencing input was Tregs from blood. The receptors stem from a woman younger than 30 in good health. CDR3s include the opening cysteine and the closing phenylalanine or tryptophan. The order of the fields is D gene, J gene, clone size, V gene, CDR3 protein, CDR3 DNA. The D gene is left open where the match is weak. A clone size is listed for some rows: how often the clone was seen (once, few, many), or a class if it is expanded.

D gene: TRBD1
J gene: TRBJ2-7
clone size: few
V gene: TRBV27
CDR3 protein: CASSLYGTGSYEQYF
CDR3 DNA: TGTGCCAGCAGTTTATATGGGACAGGCTCCTACGAGCAGTACTTC

D gene: TRBD1
J gene: TRBJ1-5
clone size: NA
V gene: TRBV7-2
CDR3 protein: CASSATGGGGQPQHF
CDR3 DNA: TGTGCCAGCAGCGCCACAGGGGGAGGAGGCCAGCCCCAGCATTTT

D gene: NA
J gene: TRBJ1-5
clone size: NA
V gene: TRBV27
CDR3 protein: CASSLSRGSNQPQHF
CDR3 DNA: TGTGCCAGCAGTTTATCTCGGGGGAGCAATCAGCCCCAGCATTTT

D gene: TRBD1
J gene: TRBJ1-1
clone size: NA
V gene: TRBV9
CDR3 protein: CASSGTGGSTEAFF
CDR3 DNA: TGTGCCAGCAGCGGGACAGGGGGATCCACTGAAGCTTTCTTT

D gene: NA
J gene: TRBJ1-2
clone size: NA
V gene: TRBV5-1
CDR3 protein: CASRLEGGYTF
CDR3 DNA: TGCGCCAGCAGGCTCGAGGGTGGCTACACCTTC

D gene: TRBD1
J gene: TRBJ1-2
clone size: few
V gene: TRBV7-2
CDR3 protein: CASSLVGTGRYGYTF
CDR3 DNA: TGTGCCAGCAGCTTAGTCGGGACAGGGCGGTATGGCTACACCTTC

D gene: NA
J gene: TRBJ2-1
clone size: once
V gene: TRBV7-2
CDR3 protein: CASSRTGSRDEQFF
CDR3 DNA: TGTGCCAGCAGCCGGACCGGGAGCCGGGATGAGCAGTTCTTC

D gene: NA
J gene: TRBJ2-1
clone size: once
V gene: TRBV7-2
CDR3 protein: CASSLVGRVRSYNEQFF
CDR3 DNA: TGTGCCAGCAGCTTAGTAGGGCGGGTTCGCTCCTACAATGAGCAGTTCTTC

D gene: NA
J gene: TRBJ1-1
clone size: once
V gene: TRBV4-1
CDR3 protein: CASSQVGGGRGLEAFF
CDR3 DNA: TGCGCCAGCAGCCAAGTGGGGGGGGGTAGGGGTCTCGAAGCTTTCTTT

D gene: TRBD1
J gene: TRBJ1-3
clone size: NA
V gene: TRBV5-1
CDR3 protein: CASSLLGGQTGTRWRNTIYF
CDR3 DNA: TGCGCCAGCAGCTTGTTAGGGGGCCAGACTGGGACTCGCTGGAGAAACACCATATATTTT

D gene: TRBD2
J gene: TRBJ2-1
clone size: NA
V gene: TRBV5-1
CDR3 protein: CASSLSAGVYNEQFF
CDR3 DNA: TGCGCCAGCAGCTTGTCCGCGGGGGTGTACAATGAGCAGTTCTTC

D gene: NA
J gene: TRBJ2-3
clone size: NA
V gene: TRBV7-2
CDR3 protein: CASRGGDTQYF
CDR3 DNA: TGTGCCAGCAGGGGGGGAGATACGCAGTATTTT

D gene: TRBD1
J gene: TRBJ2-6
clone size: NA
V gene: TRBV2
CDR3 protein: CASSVDTGAGANVLTF
CDR3 DNA: TGTGCCAGCAGTGTGGATACAGGGGCTGGGGCCAACGTCCTGACTTTC

D gene: TRBD2
J gene: TRBJ2-1
clone size: few
V gene: TRBV4-2
CDR3 protein: CASSQELAGRNEQFF
CDR3 DNA: TGTGCCAGCAGCCAAGAACTAGCGGGGAGGAATGAGCAGTTCTTC

D gene: NA
J gene: TRBJ2-7
clone size: NA
V gene: TRBV29-1
CDR3 protein: CSVGLLRGEQYF
CDR3 DNA: TGCAGCGTTGGACTTCTTAGGGGCGAGCAGTACTTC

D gene: TRBD1
J gene: TRBJ2-3
clone size: NA
V gene: TRBV30
CDR3 protein: CAWSLGQGRSTDTQYF
CDR3 DNA: TGTGCCTGGAGTTTAGGACAGGGACGTAGTACAGATACGCAGTATTTT

D gene: NA
J gene: TRBJ1-1
clone size: NA
V gene: TRBV4-1
CDR3 protein: CASSQGEANTEAFF
CDR3 DNA: TGCGCCAGCAGCCAAGGAGAGGCGAACACTGAAGCTTTCTTT

D gene: NA
J gene: TRBJ2-1
clone size: NA
V gene: TRBV5-1
CDR3 protein: CASSGQANMDEQFF
CDR3 DNA: TGCGCCAGCAGCGGTCAAGCGAATATGGATGAGCAGTTCTTC

D gene: NA
J gene: TRBJ2-7
clone size: NA
V gene: TRBV6-6
CDR3 protein: CASSYSTGSVNEQYF
CDR3 DNA: TGTGCCAGCAGTTACTCAACCGGGAGCGTAAACGAGCAGTACTTC

D gene: NA
J gene: TRBJ1-2
clone size: NA
V gene: TRBV11-2
CDR3 protein: CASSLGPGRGYTF
CDR3 DNA: TGTGCCAGCAGCTTAGGGCCAGGGCGAGGCTACACCTTC

D gene: TRBD2
J gene: TRBJ2-2
clone size: NA
V gene: TRBV29-1
CDR3 protein: CSVHVGGRNTGELFF
CDR3 DNA: TGCAGCGTTCATGTCGGCGGGAGGAACACCGGGGAGCTGTTTTTT

D gene: NA
J gene: TRBJ2-6
clone size: few
V gene: TRBV5-1
CDR3 protein: CASSFRGGIAGANVLTF
CDR3 DNA: TGCGCCAGCAGCTTCAGGGGTGGGATCGCTGGGGCCAACGTCCTGACTTTC

D gene: NA
J gene: TRBJ2-3
clone size: NA
V gene: TRBV19
CDR3 protein: CASSLIGRGNADTQYF
CDR3 DNA: TGTGCCAGTAGCCTAATAGGACGGGGGAATGCAGATACGCAGTATTTT